This record covers a single TCR beta chain. The antigen is not known. These data are taken from a study of T cell responses to AZD1222 COVID-19 vaccine. Study-level results: Spike-specific TCR breadth and depth grew following two AZD1222 doses. Among the donors, most were white British and more were female, and clonal diversity was possibly underestimated. Across the whole spike, CD4 TCRs peaked at regions 160-218 and 743-854.

Both about-4-week and about-12-week second-dose recipients were combined. The germline V gene encodes CDR1 MGHRA and CDR2 YSYEKL. The V gene end was trimmed by 1 base and the J gene end by 2 bases; junction bases not matched to a gene: 8. This CDR3 spans 17 amino acids. Sequencing used immunoSEQ multiplex PCR; TCRdb keeps in-frame clones, though not all of them. This repertoire shows under 150,000 clones, roughly 93% found once; its top ten account for approximately 9%. The sample in question was peripheral blood, obtained 28 days after the second AZD1222 dose. The V gene is TRBV4-1, the J gene TRBJ2-3; TRBD2 matches 8 bases. This sequence was found in an adult who received the AZD1222 COVID-19 vaccine. DNA of the CDR3: TGCGCCAGCAGCCAAGTTGGCGGGGGGCCCGCCACAGATACGCAGTATTTT. Protein sequence: CASSQVGGGPATDTQYF.